Presented here are 13 T cell receptor beta chains from one specimen sequenced in a study of shared clonotypes between healthy human individuals (dated by TCRdb to about 2020). Receptors were amplified or captured by the immunoSEQ multiplex PCR assay. In its TCRdb copy, this immuneACCESS table keeps in-frame sequences only and misses some clones. Where compared with another copy, unresolved V genes explain less than half of these, and the others have no known cause. This sample gives about 2.3 million clones in total; 85% to 95% of them show up just once. The top ten constitute about 0.39% of the sample. Specimen: naive CD4+ T cells from PBMCs. The sample's cell subset or site, from its label and the paper: CD45RA+ positively selected. The origin of the receptors is a man between 18 and 29 years old in good health. Some clones in this sample may be carry-over from other donors' samples.

The V call is TRBV7-9, the J call TRBJ2-5; D possibly matches TRBD1 or TRBD2 (6 bases each). Germline V gives CDR1 SEHNR, CDR2 FQNEAQ (reference sequence). V shed 4 bases and J shed 2 bases, with 11 bases lying between them. This CDR3 contains 14 residues. The CDR3 loop is CASSSQGTQETQYF. The CDR3 coding sequence is TGTGCCAGCAGCTCGCAGGGGACTCAAGAGACCCAGTACTTC.

V usage is TRBV19 and J usage is TRBJ1-4; 9 bases align to TRBD1. The CDR3 has 15 residues. Germline values: CDR1 LNHDA, CDR2 SQIVND (reference sequence). V was pared by 6 bases and J by 6 bases, with 8 bases of the junction left unmatched. The CDR3 DNA reads TGTGCCAGTAGACGGGTGGGACAGGGAGATGAAAAACTGTTTTTT. Encoded protein: CASRRVGQGDEKLFF.

This clone has a single count. The genes are TRBV29-1 and TRBJ1-4, with D perhaps matching TRBD1 (6 bases). Trimming removed 7 bases at V and 8 bases at J, with 20 bases between. Germline CDR1 reads SQVTM; CDR2 reads ANQGSEA. CDR3 length: 14 amino acids. As DNA, the CDR3 is TGCAGCGGTATGGTAGGGGGGCTCGTGGAAAAACTGTTTTTT. Protein: CSGMVGGLVEKLFF.

The V and J genes are TRBV10-3 and TRBJ2-1; 7 bases align to TRBD1. This CDR3 has 16 residues. The V gene's germline CDR1 is ENHRY and CDR2 SYGVKD. V trimming: 2 bases; J trimming: 3 bases; junction bases outside the gene matches: 7. The CDR3 DNA sequence: TGTGCCATCAGTGAGCAAACCCGGGACAGCTACAATGAGCAGTTCTTC. Amino acid sequence: CAISEQTRDSYNEQFF.

V is TRBV30 and J is TRBJ1-4; unclear D gene. The CDR3 is made up of 13 amino acids. The V end was cut by 6 bases, the J end by 3 bases, with 11 bases between. Germline CDR1 and CDR2: GTSNPN and SVGIG (reference sequence). The DNA of the CDR3 is TGTGCCTGCCGGGGAACAGCTAATGAAAAACTGTTTTTT. The encoded protein is CACRGTANEKLFF.

The V and J genes are TRBV28 and TRBJ1-2; 7 nucleotides align to TRBD1. The germline CDR1 and CDR2 sequences are MDHEN and SYDVKM. CDR3 length: 15 amino acids. V was clipped by 5 bases and J by 3 bases; unmatched bases: 9. CDR3 protein: CASSLTGTFHYGYTF. The DNA of the CDR3 is TGTGCCAGCAGTCTGACAGGGACTTTCCACTATGGCTACACCTTC.

The J gene is TRBJ2-3, the V gene TRBV5-4; 8 bases are shared with TRBD1. The trim removed 4 bases at V and 3 bases at J, leaving 7 bases unmatched. The germline CDR1 and CDR2 sequences are SGHNT and YYREEE (reference sequence). The CDR3 has 15 amino acids. CDR3 region: CASSARDRRTDTQYF. CDR3 coding DNA: TGTGCCAGCAGCGCCCGGGACAGGCGGACAGATACGCAGTATTTT.

Worth noting for this clone: Other DNA sequences of this sample code for an identical CDR3. The CDR3 here is CASSWTGYEQYF. CDR3 DNA sequence: TGTGCCAGCAGTTGGACAGGGTACGAGCAGTACTTC. The chain joins TRBV28 to TRBJ2-7; TRBD1 aligns across 8 bases. J gave up 4 bases and V 4 bases, and 0 bases lay outside the gene matches. Germline values: CDR1 MDHEN, CDR2 SYDVKM. The CDR3 consists of 12 residues. The full variable domain, rest sourced from reference TRBV28 and TRBJ2-7, is DVKVTQSSRYLVKRTGEKVFLECVQDMDHENMFWYRQDPGLGLRLIYFSYDVKMKEKGDIPEGYSVSREKKERFSLILESASTNQTSMYLCASSWTGYEQYFGPGTRLTVT.

The chain couples TRBV27 to TRBJ2-1; D is ambiguous. Germline lookup yields CDR1 MNHEY and CDR2 SMNVEV (reference sequence). The V gene lost 6 bases and the J gene lost 0 bases, with 15 bases spanning the gap. This CDR3 spans 16 amino acids. The CDR3 spells CASSSRTPSSYNEQFF. The CDR3 region has the DNA TGTGCCAGCAGCAGTCGGACCCCGAGCTCCTACAATGAGCAGTTCTTC.

CDR3 nucleotides: TGTGCCAGCAGCCAGGACCCTAATGAAAAACTGTTTTTT. The encoded protein is CASSQDPNEKLFF. The chain has TRBV5-4 and TRBJ1-4; D unclear. V was clipped by 4 bases and J by 3 bases, with 7 bases between them. The CDR3 is made up of 13 amino acids. Germline CDR1 and CDR2: SGHNT and YYREEE (reference sequence).

This chain links TRBV10-3 with TRBJ1-1; tentative D call: TRBD1 (6 bases). CDR1 ENHRY and CDR2 SYGVKD come from the germline V gene. This CDR3 has 14 amino acids. The V end was cut by 6 bases, the J end by 6 bases, with 17 bases between. CDR3 region: CAISVDSMAAEAFF. Written as DNA, the CDR3 is TGTGCCATCAGCGTGGACAGTATGGCCGCTGAAGCTTTCTTT.

The rearrangement links TRBV7-3 to TRBJ2-1, with TRBD1 matching 9 bases. Germline CDR1 and CDR2: SGHTA and FQGTGA. The V and J ends lost 5 bases and 3 bases, in that order; junction bases with no gene match: 8. The CDR3 spans 16 residues. The DNA of the CDR3 is TGTGCCAGCAGCCCTGATTCGGGACAGGGCTACAATGAGCAGTTCTTC. Amino acid sequence: CASSPDSGQGYNEQFF.

The chain recombines TRBV5-1 with TRBJ2-7, with TRBD1 matching 8 bases. After removal of 1 base from V and 6 bases from J, the junction contained 9 bases not matched to a gene. There are 15 residues in the CDR3. Germline loops: CDR1 SGHRS, CDR2 YFSETQ. The CDR3 spells CASSLIGTGPTEQYF. In DNA, the CDR3 is TGCGCCAGCAGCTTGATCGGGACAGGTCCTACCGAGCAGTACTTC.